Following are 13 T cell receptor beta chains from one sample sequenced in a study of human T cells and chemical hapten exposure. MiXCR, run by TCRdb on the RACE reads, gives a single entry per CDR3 protein. The data hold some 31,000 distinct CDR3 sequences, with 5.5% observed a single time. Stated time point: healthy volunteer bleed at 6 weeks. Total RNA extraction was carried out from unfractionated whole blood. The sequenced sample was whole blood. The receptors were sampled from a human donor in good health. Some clones in this sample may be carry-over from other donors' samples.

The chain joins TRBV29-1 to TRBJ2-5, with TRBD1 matching over 8 bases. The CDR3 consists of 12 residues. Trimming at V came to 6 bases and at J to 3 bases, leaving 3 bases not matched to a gene. In germline, CDR1 is SQVTM, CDR2 ANQGSEA. The CDR3 nucleotides are TGCAGCGTAGCGACAGGGGAAGAGACCCAGTACTTC. This codes for CSVATGEETQYF.

This clonotype has just a few counts. This chain connects TRBV7-2 to TRBJ2-3; TRBD2 agrees at 8 bases. The CDR3 has 19 residues. The V and J ends lost 0 bases and 2 bases, in that order; junction bases with no gene match: 13. The V gene's germline CDR1 is SGHTA and CDR2 FQGNSA. The CDR3 DNA follows: TGTGCCAGCAGCTTAGCGCCCGCCAGGGCGGGAGGAGTCACAGATACGCAGTATTTT. This gives the protein CASSLAPARAGGVTDTQYF.

The chain links TRBV4-3 to TRBJ2-1; 16 positions agree with TRBD2. Germline V gene data show CDR1 as LGHNA and CDR2 as YSLEER. This CDR3 is 20 amino acids long. Losses at the gene ends were 0 bases for V and 6 bases for J; bases not matched to a gene: 11. CDR3 protein: CASSQDRGLAGGVLRNEQFF. Here the CDR3 DNA reads TGCGCCAGCAGCCAAGATCGGGGACTAGCGGGGGGGGTGCTTCGCAATGAGCAGTTCTTC.

This clonotype was detected ten times or more. The rearrangement links TRBV27 to TRBJ2-7; TRBD2 matches 9 bases. Germline V gives CDR1 MNHEY, CDR2 SMNVEV (reference sequence). This CDR3 is built from 16 residues. The ends lost 4 bases at V and 0 bases at J; junction bases unmatched: 7. DNA for the CDR3: TGTGCCAGCAGTTCGACTAGCGGCTCAACCTCCTACGAGCAGTACTTC. Its protein product is CASSSTSGSTSYEQYF.

In the case of this clonotype: A much larger clone lies one base from this, so it may be a read error. The chain couples TRBV5-1 to TRBJ1-2, with 11 bases that match TRBD1. The J segment lost 3 bases and the V segment lost 5 bases, leaving 6 bases of the junction unmatched. CDR1 and CDR2 (germline): SGHRS, YFSETQ. This CDR3 has 15 amino acids. As DNA, the CDR3 is TGCGCCAGCAGACAAGGACAGGGGGCGTACTATGGCTACACCTTC. It translates to CASRQGQGAYYGYTF.

This clonotype was seen a few times. The J gene is TRBJ1-6, the V gene TRBV6-2 or TRBV6-3, with a weak D call TRBD1 (5 bases). This CDR3 comprises 13 residues. Germline CDR1 and CDR2: MNHEY and SVGEGT. V was clipped by 6 bases and J by 7 bases, with 10 bases between them. The CDR3 loop reads CASSTTENSPLHF. In nucleotides, the CDR3 is TGTGCCAGCAGCACGACAGAAAATTCACCCCTCCACTTT.

This clonotype was seen many times. The chain employs TRBV20-1 and TRBJ2-1, with 9 nucleotides matching TRBD2. The V segment lost 4 bases and the J segment 7 bases; nucleotides outside the gene matches: 20. Germline V lookup: CDR1 DFQATT, CDR2 SNEGSKA (reference sequence). This CDR3 region has 18 residues. In nucleotides, the CDR3 is TGCAGTGCTAAACGGCGTGTGGCGGGGGGGTACTTTACAAATGAGCAGTTCTTC. Translating gives CSAKRRVAGGYFTNEQFF.

This clonotype was detected ten times or more. This chain links TRBV28 with TRBJ2-7; 12 bases match TRBD2. V lost 5 bases, J lost 7 bases, and 6 bases stayed unmatched. From germline, CDR1 is MDHEN and CDR2 SYDVKM. CDR3 length: 14 amino acids. In DNA, the CDR3 is TGTGCCAGCAGTCTAGCGGGAGGGCCGGGGGAGCAGTACTTC. It is translated as CASSLAGGPGEQYF.

The rearrangement links TRBV5-4 to TRBJ2-1; 8 bases align to TRBD1. The length of the CDR3 is 16 residues. V was clipped by 4 bases and J by 4 bases; unmatched bases: 10. Germline CDR1 and CDR2: SGHNT and YYREEE (reference sequence). CDR3 sequence: CASSGTQGVRYNEQFF. Here the CDR3 DNA reads TGTGCCAGCAGCGGGACACAGGGGGTAAGGTACAATGAGCAGTTCTTC.

This clonotype is deemed medium-sized. The rearrangement links TRBV12-3 or TRBV12-4 to TRBJ1-5, with D possibly being TRBD1 (5 bases). The CDR3 spans 13 residues. Trimming removed 3 bases at V and 5 bases at J, with 8 bases between. The CDR3 DNA is TGTGCCAGCAGTTTGGGGCTGGATCAGCCCCAGCATTTT. The encoded protein is CASSLGLDQPQHF.

This clonotype was seen a handful of times. V gene TRBV7-9 combines with J gene TRBJ2-1, with TRBD2 matching over 13 bases. The germline CDR1 and CDR2 sequences are SEHNR and FQNEAQ (reference sequence). With 5 bases clipped from V and 6 bases from J, the junction kept 4 bases outside the gene matches. CDR3 size: 15 residues. As DNA, the CDR3 is TGTGCCAGCAGCCCCACTAGCGGGGGGGCCAATGAGCAGTTCTTC. Encoded protein: CASSPTSGGANEQFF.

This clonotype was counted at least ten times. This sequence joins TRBV7-9 and TRBJ2-7; no reliable D call. CDR1 and CDR2 from the germline V gene are SEHNR and FQNEAQ (reference sequence). The CDR3 has 11 residues. V lost 1 base and J 4 bases, leaving 2 bases between the germline ends. The CDR3 loop is CASSLVYEQYF. The CDR3 DNA is TGTGCCAGCAGCTTAGTTTACGAGCAGTACTTC. Combining the CDR3 with reference TRBV7-9 and TRBJ2-7 gives the whole variable domain DTGVSQNPRHKITKRGQNVTFRCDPISEHNRLYWYRQTLGQGPEFLTYFQNEAQLEKSRLLSDRFSAERPKGSFSTLEIQRTEQGDSAMYLCASSLVYEQYFGPGTRLTVT.

This clonotype was seen repeatedly, ten times or more. The chain employs TRBV7-2 and TRBJ2-7; a weak D match, TRBD1 (5 bases). Germline V CDR1 and CDR2: SGHTA, FQGNSA. V was trimmed by 4 bases and J by 6 bases, leaving 13 bases between them. The length of the CDR3 is 13 residues. The CDR3 spells CASSSQGKGEQYF. As DNA, the CDR3 is TGTGCCAGCAGCTCTCAGGGAAAGGGCGAGCAGTACTTC.